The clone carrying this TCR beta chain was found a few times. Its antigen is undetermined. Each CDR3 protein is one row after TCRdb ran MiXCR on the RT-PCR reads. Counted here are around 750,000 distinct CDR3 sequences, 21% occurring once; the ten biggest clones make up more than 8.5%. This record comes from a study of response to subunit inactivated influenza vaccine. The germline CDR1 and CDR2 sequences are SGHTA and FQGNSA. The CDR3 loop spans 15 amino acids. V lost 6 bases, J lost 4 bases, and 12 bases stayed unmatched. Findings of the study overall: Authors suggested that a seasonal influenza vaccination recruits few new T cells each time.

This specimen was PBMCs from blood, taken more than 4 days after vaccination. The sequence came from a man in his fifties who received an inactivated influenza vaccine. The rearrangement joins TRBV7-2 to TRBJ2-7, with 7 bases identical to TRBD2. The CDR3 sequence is CASRPNAGASYEQYF. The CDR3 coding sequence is TGTGCCAGCAGACCCAACGCGGGAGCCTCATACGAGCAGTACTTC. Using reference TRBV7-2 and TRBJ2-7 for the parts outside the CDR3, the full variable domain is GAGVSQSPSNKVTEKGKDVELRCDPISGHTALYWYRQSLGQGLEFLIYFQGNSAPDKSGLPSDRFSAERTGGSVSTLTIQRTQQEDSAVYLCASRPNAGASYEQYFGPGTRLTVT.